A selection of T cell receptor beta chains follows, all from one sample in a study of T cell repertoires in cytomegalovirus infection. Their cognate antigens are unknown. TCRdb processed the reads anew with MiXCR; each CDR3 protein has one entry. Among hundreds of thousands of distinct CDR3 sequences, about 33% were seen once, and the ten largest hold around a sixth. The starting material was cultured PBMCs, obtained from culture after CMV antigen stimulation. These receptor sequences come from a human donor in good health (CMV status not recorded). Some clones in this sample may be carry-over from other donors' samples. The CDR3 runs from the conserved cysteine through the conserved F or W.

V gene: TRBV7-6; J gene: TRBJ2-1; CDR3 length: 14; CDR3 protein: CASSLDSTWIEQFF
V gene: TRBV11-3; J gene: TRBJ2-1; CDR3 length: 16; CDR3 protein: CASSPWTSGMLTVQFF
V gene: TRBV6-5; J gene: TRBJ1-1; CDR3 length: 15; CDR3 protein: CASSSGGPGGTEAFF
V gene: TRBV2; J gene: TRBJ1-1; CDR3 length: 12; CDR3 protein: CASSEKGRGRLF
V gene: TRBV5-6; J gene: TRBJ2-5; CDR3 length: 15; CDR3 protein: CASSLMTSGGETQYF
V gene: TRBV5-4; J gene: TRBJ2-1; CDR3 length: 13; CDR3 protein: CANRDRANNEQFF
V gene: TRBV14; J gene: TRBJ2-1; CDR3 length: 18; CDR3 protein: CASSQDPRILGSASEQFF
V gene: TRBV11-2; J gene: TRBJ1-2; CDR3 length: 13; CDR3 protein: CASSSLTDYGYTF
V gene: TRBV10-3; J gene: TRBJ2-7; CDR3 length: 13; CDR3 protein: CAIQRGSSYEQYF
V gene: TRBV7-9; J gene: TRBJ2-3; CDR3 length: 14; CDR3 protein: CASSPTHSTDTQYF
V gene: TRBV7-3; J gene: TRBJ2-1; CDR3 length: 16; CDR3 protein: CASSPQGQGSYNEQFF
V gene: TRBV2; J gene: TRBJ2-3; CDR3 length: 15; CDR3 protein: CASSSGTSGLDTQYF
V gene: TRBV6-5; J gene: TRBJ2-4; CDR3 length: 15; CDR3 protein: CASRGSRGAKNIQYF
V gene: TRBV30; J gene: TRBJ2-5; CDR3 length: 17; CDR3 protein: CAWSVFDLAGGPVTQYF
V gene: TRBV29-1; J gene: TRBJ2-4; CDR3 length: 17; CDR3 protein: CSVEEGASGFYKNIQYF
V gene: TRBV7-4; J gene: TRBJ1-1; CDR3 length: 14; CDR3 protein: CASSQTGPNTEAFF
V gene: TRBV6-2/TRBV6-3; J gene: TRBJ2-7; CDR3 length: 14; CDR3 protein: CASRRDSAPYEQYF
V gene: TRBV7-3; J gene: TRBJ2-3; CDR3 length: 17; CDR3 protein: CASSLYASGIPGDTQYF
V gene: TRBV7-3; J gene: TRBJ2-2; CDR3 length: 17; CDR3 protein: CASSLTGDVGDTGELFF
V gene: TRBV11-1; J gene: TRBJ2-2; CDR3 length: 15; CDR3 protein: CASSLAHGGTGELFF
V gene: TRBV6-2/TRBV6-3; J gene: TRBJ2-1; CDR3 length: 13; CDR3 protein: CASRGLGDNEQFF
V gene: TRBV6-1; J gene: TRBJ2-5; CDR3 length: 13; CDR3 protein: CASSGLSQETQYF
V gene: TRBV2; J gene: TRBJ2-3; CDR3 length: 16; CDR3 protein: CASRLPGLAGADTQYF
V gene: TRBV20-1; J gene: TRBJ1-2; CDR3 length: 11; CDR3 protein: CSASDRDRYTF
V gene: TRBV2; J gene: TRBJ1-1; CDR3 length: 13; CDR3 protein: CASSVAENTEAFF
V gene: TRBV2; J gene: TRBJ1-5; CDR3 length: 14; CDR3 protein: CASRNTGRSQPQHF
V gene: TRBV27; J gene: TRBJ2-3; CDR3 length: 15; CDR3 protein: CASAMAGGRTDTQYF
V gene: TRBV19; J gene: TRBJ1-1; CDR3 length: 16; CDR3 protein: CASTPNKGTTSPEAFF
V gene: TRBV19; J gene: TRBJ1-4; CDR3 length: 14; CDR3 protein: CATRQPATNEKLFF
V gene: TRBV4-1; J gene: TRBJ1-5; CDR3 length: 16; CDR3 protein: CASSQDGQNRNQPQHF
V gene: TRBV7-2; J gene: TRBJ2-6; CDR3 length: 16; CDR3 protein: CASSPQGGFGANVLTF
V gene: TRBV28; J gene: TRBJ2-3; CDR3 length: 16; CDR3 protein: CASSLPGLAGTDTQYF
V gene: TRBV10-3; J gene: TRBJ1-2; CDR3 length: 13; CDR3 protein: CAISESREAGYTF
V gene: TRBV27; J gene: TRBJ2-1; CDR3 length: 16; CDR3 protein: CASRTLTSGNLNEQFF
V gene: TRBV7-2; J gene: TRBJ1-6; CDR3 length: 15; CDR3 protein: CASSLDGAGARSLHF
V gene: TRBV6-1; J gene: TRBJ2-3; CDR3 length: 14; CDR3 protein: CASSYPEADFTQYF
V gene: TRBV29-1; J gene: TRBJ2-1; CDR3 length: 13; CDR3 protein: CSVQRFSYNEQFF
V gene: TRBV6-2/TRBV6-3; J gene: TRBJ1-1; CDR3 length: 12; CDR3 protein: CASRSDGTEAFF
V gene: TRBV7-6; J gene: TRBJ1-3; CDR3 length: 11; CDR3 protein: CASSFYNTIYF
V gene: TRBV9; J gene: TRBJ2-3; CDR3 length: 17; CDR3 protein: CASSVALAGAPQDTQYF
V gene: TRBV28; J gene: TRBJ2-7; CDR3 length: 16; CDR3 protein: CASSTQGQGAPYEQYF
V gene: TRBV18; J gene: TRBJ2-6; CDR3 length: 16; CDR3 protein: CASSTTGRSGANVLTF
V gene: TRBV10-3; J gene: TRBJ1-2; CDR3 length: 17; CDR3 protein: CAISGPLEGGRHYGYTF
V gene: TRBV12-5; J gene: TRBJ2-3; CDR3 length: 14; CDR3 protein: CASGTGQSTDTQYF
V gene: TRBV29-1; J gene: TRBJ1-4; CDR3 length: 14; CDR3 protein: CSGTTGVTNEKLFF
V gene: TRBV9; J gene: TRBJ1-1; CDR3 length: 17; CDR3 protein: CASSVPHNRPWVTEAFF
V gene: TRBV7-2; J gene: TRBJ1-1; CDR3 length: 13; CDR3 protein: CASSLNWGREAFF